The clone carrying this TCR beta chain was observed a single time. The germline V gene encodes CDR1 SQVTM and CDR2 ANQGSEA. V lost 0 bases to trimming and J lost 0 bases, with 6 bases between them. The CDR3 consists of 13 residues. This sample is drawn from a study of T cells in Graves' hyperthyroidism and ophthalmopathy. Regions amplified from RNA transcripts were the TCR beta CDR3 regions. The TCR CDR3 first-round RT-PCR relied on the HTBI primer set. TCRdb analysed the multiplex PCR reads with MiXCR anew, one entry per CDR3 protein. The sample shows more than 500,000 distinct CDR3 sequences, approximately 49% of them seen only once.

J is TRBJ2-7 and V is TRBV29-1; D uncertain. This clonotype was sampled from an adult woman with Graves' disease, either hyperthyroidism or ophthalmopathy (not recorded which). Sequenced input: peripheral blood or thyroid tissue (not recorded which). For the CDR3, the DNA is TGCAGCGTTGAAGAGGCAATCTCCTACGAGCAGTACTTC. Amino acid sequence: CSVEEAISYEQYF.